This T cell receptor beta chain was recovered during a study of blood T cell repertoires in COVID-19. Study details: Sample material is recorded as cDNA or gDNA derived from T cells, B-cell-depleted T cells, or PBMCs.

Generated by immunoSEQ multiplex PCR, the TCRdb table keeps only in-frame clones and is missing some. This table has 96,000 or so clones, roughly nine tenths appearing once. Germline loops: CDR1 LNHDA, CDR2 SQIVND (reference sequence). V was trimmed by 1 base and J by 4 bases, leaving 14 bases between them. This CDR3 region has 16 residues. This sequence originates from a man aged 55 to 69 with acute or convalescent COVID-19. V and J are TRBV19 and TRBJ2-1; possible D gene TRBD2, 6 bases. Sequences were obtained from peripheral blood. The CDR3 loop reads CASSIGGLAPYNEQFF. CDR3 nucleotides: TGTGCCAGTAGTATAGGAGGGCTAGCGCCGTACAATGAGCAGTTCTTC.